Following are 19 T cell receptor beta chains from one sample sequenced in a study of blood T cells in healthy people across ages. A second PCR, run for about 7 to 11 cycles, used a sample-barcoded 5' primer plus a J-beta primer mix. TCRdb used MiXCR to reprocess the 5' RACE reads, holding one entry per CDR3 protein. This table has about 800,000 distinct CDR3 sequences, around 25% appearing once. This sample also belongs to another study, concerning T cells of mothers and their children.

The sample taken for sequencing was blood. The receptors were sampled from a boy aged 5 to 17 in good health.

This clonotype appeared a few times. The rearrangement links TRBV4-3 to TRBJ1-2; TRBD1 matches 11 bases. The CDR3 covers 16 residues. The trim removed 0 bases at V and 6 bases at J, leaving 6 bases unmatched. Germline lookup yields CDR1 LGHNA and CDR2 YSLEER. The CDR3 DNA is TGCGCCAGCAGCCAAGATCTTGGGACAGGGGGTGATGGCTACACCTTC. The encoded protein is CASSQDLGTGGDGYTF.

This clonotype was counted a few times. The chain couples TRBV7-8 to TRBJ2-7; 7 nucleotides align to TRBD2. V shed 3 bases, J shed 0 bases, and the junction held 11 bases outside the gene matches. The CDR3 runs to 17 residues. The germline CDR1 and CDR2 sequences are SGHVS and FQNEAQ. The CDR3 DNA is TGTGCCAGCAGCTTGGGGGGGATAGCGGGTCTCTCCTACGAGCAGTACTTC. Translation gives CASSLGGIAGLSYEQYF.

This clonotype was seen a few times. The gene calls are TRBV20-1 and TRBJ1-5; 8 nucleotides match TRBD1. Losses at the gene ends were 2 bases for V and 1 base for J; bases not matched to a gene: 1. The CDR3 covers 14 residues. The V gene's germline CDR1 is DFQATT and CDR2 SNEGSKA (reference sequence). The DNA of the CDR3 is TGCAGTGCTAGACAGGGGGCGAGCAATCAGCCCCAGCATTTT. It specifies CSARQGASNQPQHF.

The rearrangement joins TRBV6-5 to TRBJ2-1; TRBD2 agrees at 7 bases. Germline lookup yields CDR1 MNHEY and CDR2 SVGAGI. V lost 5 bases, J lost 8 bases, and 9 bases stayed unmatched. This CDR3 comprises 14 residues. Written as DNA, the CDR3 is TGTGCCAGCAGTAGGGCGGGAGTAGGAGATGAGCAGTTCTTC. Translation: CASSRAGVGDEQFF.

As concerns this clonotype: Mismatch with germline at one junction end may stem from a read error. Written as DNA, the CDR3 is TGTGCTAGCAGCTTAGCGGGAGGTGTTAGCGAGCAGTTCTTC. Protein sequence: CASSLAGGVSEQFF. This rearrangement joins TRBV7-7 to TRBJ2-1, with 10 bases lining up with TRBD2. This CDR3 is 14 amino acids long. Looked up from germline, CDR1 is SSHAT and CDR2 is FNYEAQ (reference sequence).

This clonotype has more than one count but fewer than ten. J is TRBJ2-1 and V is TRBV5-1, with 7 bases identical to TRBD2. Losses at the gene ends were 1 base for V and 5 bases for J; bases not matched to a gene: 3. Germline V gives CDR1 SGHRS, CDR2 YFSETQ. CDR3 length equals 14 residues. CDR3 DNA sequence: TGCGCCAGCAGCTTGTATCTAGCGGACAATGAGCAGTTCTTC. Translation: CASSLYLADNEQFF.

V is TRBV12-3 or TRBV12-4 and J is TRBJ2-3; maybe TRBD2 (5 bases). The CDR3 runs to 15 residues. V lost 5 bases, J lost 13 bases, and 25 bases lay in between. The DNA of the CDR3 is TGTGCCAGCAGTGGACTCTTTGCTAGCACAGATGCGGAGTATTTT. Its translation is CASSGLFASTDAEYF.

The chain employs TRBV2 and TRBJ2-7, with a weak D call TRBD1 (5 bases). Trimming cost V 7 bases and J 2 bases, with 12 bases left between them. CDR1 is SNHLY, CDR2 FYNNEI, per germline. The length of the CDR3 is 13 residues. This chain's CDR3 is CASTSAGPYEQYF. The CDR3 bases are TGTGCCAGCACCTCAGCAGGGCCCTACGAGCAGTACTTC.

The chain has TRBV5-1 and TRBJ1-5; 8 nucleotides match TRBD1. V lost 5 bases, J lost 1 base, and 5 bases stayed unmatched. Germline CDR1 reads SGHRS; CDR2 reads YFSETQ. The CDR3 runs to 15 residues. The CDR3 DNA follows: TGCGCCAGCAGTCACAGGGGGGAGAGCAATCAGCCCCAGCATTTT. This encodes CASSHRGESNQPQHF.

This clonotype was seen a handful of times. CDR3 region: CASRQSGTGSYEQYF. In nucleotides, the CDR3 is TGTGCCAGCAGACAATCCGGGACAGGGTCCTACGAGCAGTACTTC. The chain is built from TRBV13 and TRBJ2-7; 9 bases line up with TRBD1. Germline V gives CDR1 PRHDT, CDR2 FYEKMQ (reference sequence). The length of the CDR3 is 15 residues. Unmatched junction bases numbered 7, after V lost 6 bases and J lost 1 base.

The genes are TRBV6-6 and TRBJ2-5, with no clear D. CDR1 and CDR2 (germline): MNHNY, SVGAGI (reference sequence). The CDR3 is 15 residues long. V was trimmed by 3 bases and J by 3 bases, leaving 14 bases between them. The CDR3 bases are TGTGCCAGCAGTTATTTCCCTACATTTGAAGAGACCCAGTACTTC. Amino acid sequence: CASSYFPTFEETQYF.

This clonotype was detected once. The chain carries TRBV11-1 and TRBJ2-1; 12 nucleotides agree with TRBD2. The ends lost 8 bases at V and 3 bases at J; junction bases unmatched: 8. The CDR3 runs to 16 residues. The V gene's germline CDR1 is SGHAT and CDR2 FQDESV (reference sequence). This CDR3 reads CASSLRTSGIYNEQFF. CDR3 bases: TGTGCCAGCTCACTGAGGACTAGCGGGATCTACAATGAGCAGTTCTTC. Looking up the rest from reference TRBV11-1 and TRBJ2-1 gives the full variable domain: EAEVAQSPRYKITEKSQAVAFWCDPISGHATLYWYRQILGQGPELLVQFQDESVVDDSQLPKDRFSAERLKGVDSTLKIQPAELGDSAMYLCASSLRTSGIYNEQFFGPGTRLTVL.

This clonotype was seen more than once but under ten times. The rearrangement joins TRBV7-2 to TRBJ2-5, with D unclear. Trimming took off 8 bases at V and 5 bases at J, with 15 bases between the two ends. Germline-derived CDR1 and CDR2 are SGHTA and FQGNSA. CDR3 length: 13 amino acids. The CDR3 spells CASGITEWETQYF. As DNA, the CDR3 is TGTGCCAGCGGAATAACGGAGTGGGAGACCCAGTACTTC.

V gene TRBV7-2 combines with J gene TRBJ1-2, with 10 nucleotides matching TRBD1. Trimming at V came to 8 bases and at J to 5 bases, leaving 5 bases not matched to a gene. Germline loops: CDR1 SGHTA, CDR2 FQGNSA. The CDR3 covers 13 residues. The CDR3 DNA follows: TGTGCCAGCGGTGTGGGACAGGGGTATGGCTACACCTTC. Protein product: CASGVGQGYGYTF.

The chain couples TRBV20-1 to TRBJ1-2; D not certain. This CDR3 has 13 amino acids. From germline, CDR1 is DFQATT and CDR2 SNEGSKA (reference sequence). V lost 2 bases and J lost 0, with 7 bases in between. CDR3 coding DNA: TGCAGTGCTAGAAGCGGTTCTAACTATGGCTACACCTTC. Its protein is CSARSGSNYGYTF.

This CDR3 reads CSARDRRDAILVTQYF. CDR3 sequence (DNA): TGCAGTGCTAGAGATCGCCGGGATGCCATTCTAGTTACGCAGTATTTT. The chain links TRBV20-1 to TRBJ2-3, with D perhaps TRBD2 (5 bases). Per the germline V gene, CDR1 is DFQATT and CDR2 is SNEGSKA (reference sequence). Deletions cut 0 bases from V and 8 bases from J, with 21 bases between. This CDR3 spans 16 amino acids.

This clonotype was seen only a few times. The genes are TRBV19 and TRBJ1-5; D perhaps matches TRBD1 (5 bases). Deletions cut 4 bases from V and 6 bases from J, with 16 bases between. This CDR3 region has 15 residues. The germline gives CDR1 LNHDA, CDR2 SQIVND (reference sequence). The CDR3 DNA follows: TGTGCCAGTAGTAATGGGGACTCACTGCTTCAGCCCCAGCATTTT. It codes for CASSNGDSLLQPQHF.

The chain is built from TRBV7-9 and TRBJ1-4, with a tentative D call TRBD1 (5 bases). In germline, CDR1 is SEHNR, CDR2 FQNEAQ (reference sequence). The CDR3 loop spans 15 amino acids. The V and J ends lost 5 bases and 4 bases respectively, with 14 bases between them. CDR3 amino acids: CASSARQSVNEKLFF. DNA for the CDR3: TGTGCCAGCAGCGCGAGACAGTCAGTTAATGAAAAACTGTTTTTT. The full variable domain, its missing parts supplied by reference TRBV7-9 and TRBJ1-4, is DTGVSQNPRHKITKRGQNVTFRCDPISEHNRLYWYRQTLGQGPEFLTYFQNEAQLEKSRLLSDRFSAERPKGSFSTLEIQRTEQGDSAMYLCASSARQSVNEKLFFGSGTQLSVL.

This clonotype was seen at least ten times. At one boundary the junction diverges from the germline segment, which might be a read error. V and J are TRBV5-1 and TRBJ2-1; 11 nucleotides line up with TRBD2. The CDR3 is 15 amino acids. The germline CDR1 and CDR2 sequences are SGHRS and YFSETQ. The CDR3 DNA reads TGTGCCAGCAGCCCGACTAGCGGGGCTTACAATGAGCAGTTCTTC. Its protein product is CASSPTSGAYNEQFF.